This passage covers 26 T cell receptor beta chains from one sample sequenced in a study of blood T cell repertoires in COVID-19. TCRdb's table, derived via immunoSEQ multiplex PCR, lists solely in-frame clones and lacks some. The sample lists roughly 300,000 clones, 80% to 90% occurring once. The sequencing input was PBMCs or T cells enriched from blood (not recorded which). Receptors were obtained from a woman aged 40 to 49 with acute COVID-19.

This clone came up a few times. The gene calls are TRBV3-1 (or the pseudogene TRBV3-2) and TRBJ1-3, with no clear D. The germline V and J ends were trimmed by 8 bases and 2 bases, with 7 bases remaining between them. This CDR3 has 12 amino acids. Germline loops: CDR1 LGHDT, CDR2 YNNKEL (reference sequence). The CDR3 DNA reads TGTGCCAGCCGGGATACTGGAAACACCATATATTTT. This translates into CASRDTGNTIYF.

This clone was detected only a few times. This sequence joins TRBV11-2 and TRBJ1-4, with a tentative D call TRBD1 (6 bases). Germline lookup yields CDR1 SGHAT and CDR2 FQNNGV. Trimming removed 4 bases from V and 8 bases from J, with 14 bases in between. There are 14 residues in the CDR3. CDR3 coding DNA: TGTGCCAGCAGCTCCCTGACAGGTCTCGAAAAACTGTTTTTT. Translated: CASSSLTGLEKLFF. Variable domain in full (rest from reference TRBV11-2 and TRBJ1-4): EAGVAQSPRYKIIEKRQSVAFWCNPISGHATLYWYQQILGQGPKLLIQFQNNGVVDDSQLPKDRFSAERLKGVDSTLKIQPAKLEDSAVYLCASSSLTGLEKLFFGSGTQLSVL.

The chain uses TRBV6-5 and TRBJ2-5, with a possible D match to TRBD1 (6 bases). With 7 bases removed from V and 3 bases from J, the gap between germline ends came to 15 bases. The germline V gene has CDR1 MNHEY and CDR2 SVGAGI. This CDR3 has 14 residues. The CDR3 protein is CASMLGHREETQYF. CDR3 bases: TGTGCCAGCATGCTGGGACATCGGGAAGAGACCCAGTACTTC.

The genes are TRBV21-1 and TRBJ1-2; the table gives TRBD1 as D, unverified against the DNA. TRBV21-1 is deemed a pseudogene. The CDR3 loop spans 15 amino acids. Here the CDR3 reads CASSRQGVENYGYTF. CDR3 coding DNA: TGTGCCAGCAGTAGACAGGGAGTAGAAAACTATGGCTACACCTTC.

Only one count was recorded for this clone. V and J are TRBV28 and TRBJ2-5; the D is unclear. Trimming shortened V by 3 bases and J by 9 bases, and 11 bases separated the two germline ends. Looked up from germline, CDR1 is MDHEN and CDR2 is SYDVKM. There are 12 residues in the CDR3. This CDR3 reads CASSLSPTAQYF. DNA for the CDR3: TGTGCCAGCAGTTTGTCCCCTACGGCCCAGTACTTC.

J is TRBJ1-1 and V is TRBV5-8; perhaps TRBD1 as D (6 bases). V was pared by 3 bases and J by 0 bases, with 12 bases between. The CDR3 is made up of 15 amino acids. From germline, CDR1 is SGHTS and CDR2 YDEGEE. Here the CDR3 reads CASSSNRAMNTEAFF. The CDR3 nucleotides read TGTGCCAGCAGCTCGAACAGGGCAATGAACACTGAAGCTTTCTTT.

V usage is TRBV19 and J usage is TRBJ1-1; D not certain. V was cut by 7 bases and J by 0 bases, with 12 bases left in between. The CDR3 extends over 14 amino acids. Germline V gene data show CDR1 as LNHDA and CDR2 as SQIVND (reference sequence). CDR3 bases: TGTGCCAGTAACGAGGGCAGCATGAACACTGAAGCTTTCTTT. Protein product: CASNEGSMNTEAFF. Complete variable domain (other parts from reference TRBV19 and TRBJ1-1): DGGITQSPKYLFRKEGQNVTLSCEQNLNHDAMYWYRQDPGQGLRLIYYSQIVNDFQKGDIAEGYSVSREKKESFPLTVTSAQKNPTAFYLCASNEGSMNTEAFFGQGTRLTVV.

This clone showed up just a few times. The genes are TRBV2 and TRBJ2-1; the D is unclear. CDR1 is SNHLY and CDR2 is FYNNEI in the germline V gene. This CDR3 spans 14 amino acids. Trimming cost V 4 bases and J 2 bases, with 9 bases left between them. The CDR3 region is CASSVQNPYNEQFF. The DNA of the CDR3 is TGTGCCAGCAGTGTTCAGAACCCCTACAATGAGCAGTTCTTC.

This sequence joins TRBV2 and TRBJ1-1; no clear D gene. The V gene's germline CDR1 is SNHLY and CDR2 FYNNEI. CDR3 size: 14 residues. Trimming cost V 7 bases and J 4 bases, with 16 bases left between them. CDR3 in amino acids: CASTQDSKTTEAFF. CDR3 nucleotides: TGTGCCAGCACCCAGGACTCTAAGACCACTGAAGCTTTCTTT.

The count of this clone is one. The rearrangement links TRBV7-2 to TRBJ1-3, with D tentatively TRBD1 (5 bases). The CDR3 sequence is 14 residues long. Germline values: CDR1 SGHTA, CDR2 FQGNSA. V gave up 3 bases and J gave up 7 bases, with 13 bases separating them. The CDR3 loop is CASSFGQRANTIYF. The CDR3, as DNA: TGTGCCAGCAGCTTTGGACAACGTGCCAACACCATATATTTT. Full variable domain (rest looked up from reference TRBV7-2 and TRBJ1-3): GAGVSQSPSNKVTEKGKDVELRCDPISGHTALYWYRQSLGQGLEFLIYFQGNSAPDKSGLPSDRFSAERTGGSVSTLTIQRTQQEDSAVYLCASSFGQRANTIYFGEGSWLTVV.

CDR3 sequence reads: CASSFGGRETQYF. DNA for the CDR3: TGTGCCAGCAGTTTTGGGGGCCGAGAGACCCAGTACTTC. This rearrangement joins TRBV3-1 (or the pseudogene TRBV3-2) to TRBJ2-5; maybe TRBD1 (6 bases). The CDR3 is 13 residues long. Between the trimmed V and J ends, which lost 6 bases and 4 bases, there was a span of 12 bases. The V gene's germline CDR1 is LGHDT and CDR2 YNNKEL (reference sequence).

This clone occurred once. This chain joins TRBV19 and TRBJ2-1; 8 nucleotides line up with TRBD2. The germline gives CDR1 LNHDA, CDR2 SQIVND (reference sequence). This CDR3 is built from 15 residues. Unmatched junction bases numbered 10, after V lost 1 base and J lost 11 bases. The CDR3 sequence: CASSIGGVSGRKQFF. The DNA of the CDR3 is TGTGCCAGTAGTATAGGAGGGGTAAGCGGGAGAAAGCAGTTCTTC.

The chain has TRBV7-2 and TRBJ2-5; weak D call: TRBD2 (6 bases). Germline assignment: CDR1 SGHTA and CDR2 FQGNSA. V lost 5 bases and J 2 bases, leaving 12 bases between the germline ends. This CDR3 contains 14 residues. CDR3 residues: CASSTHGGQETQYF. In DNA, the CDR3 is TGTGCCAGCAGCACACACGGAGGGCAAGAGACCCAGTACTTC.

The CDR3 sequence is CASRKGQANQPQHF. The CDR3 region has the DNA TGTGCCAGCAGGAAGGGACAGGCAAATCAGCCCCAGCATTTT. The rearrangement joins TRBV6-5 to TRBJ1-5; 8 bases are shared with TRBD1. V lost 6 bases, J lost 4 bases, and 5 bases stayed unmatched. Looked up from germline, CDR1 is MNHEY and CDR2 is SVGAGI. CDR3 length: 14 residues.

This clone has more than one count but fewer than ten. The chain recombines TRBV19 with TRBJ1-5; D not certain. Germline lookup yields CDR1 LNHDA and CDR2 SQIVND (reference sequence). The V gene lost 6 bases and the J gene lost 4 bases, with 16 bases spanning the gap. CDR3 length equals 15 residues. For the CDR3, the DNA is TGTGCCAGTAGCCGGGTAGATCTCGGAAATCAGCCCCAGCATTTT. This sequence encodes CASSRVDLGNQPQHF.

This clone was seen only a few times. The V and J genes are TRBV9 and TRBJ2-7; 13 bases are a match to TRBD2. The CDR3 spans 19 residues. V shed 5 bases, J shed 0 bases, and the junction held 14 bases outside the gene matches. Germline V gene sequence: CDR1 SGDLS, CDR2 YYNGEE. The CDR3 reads CASSPFTGTSGASSYEQYF. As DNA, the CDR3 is TGTGCCAGCAGTCCTTTTACCGGGACTAGCGGGGCCAGCTCCTACGAGCAGTACTTC.

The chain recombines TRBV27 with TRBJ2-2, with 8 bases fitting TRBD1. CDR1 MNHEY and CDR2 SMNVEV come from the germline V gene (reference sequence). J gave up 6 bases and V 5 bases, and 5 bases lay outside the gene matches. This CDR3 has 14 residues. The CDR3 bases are TGTGCCAGCAGTGCACGACAGGGGCCCGGGGAGCTGTTTTTT. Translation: CASSARQGPGELFF.

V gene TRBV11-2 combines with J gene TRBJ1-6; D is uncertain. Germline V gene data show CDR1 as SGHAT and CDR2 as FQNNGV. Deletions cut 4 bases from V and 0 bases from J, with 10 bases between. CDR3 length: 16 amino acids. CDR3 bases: TGTGCCAGCAGCTCAGGCCCGAGCTCCTATAATTCACCCCTCCACTTT. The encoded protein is CASSSGPSSYNSPLHF. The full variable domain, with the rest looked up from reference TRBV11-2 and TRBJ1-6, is EAGVAQSPRYKIIEKRQSVAFWCNPISGHATLYWYQQILGQGPKLLIQFQNNGVVDDSQLPKDRFSAERLKGVDSTLKIQPAKLEDSAVYLCASSSGPSSYNSPLHFGNGTRLTVT.

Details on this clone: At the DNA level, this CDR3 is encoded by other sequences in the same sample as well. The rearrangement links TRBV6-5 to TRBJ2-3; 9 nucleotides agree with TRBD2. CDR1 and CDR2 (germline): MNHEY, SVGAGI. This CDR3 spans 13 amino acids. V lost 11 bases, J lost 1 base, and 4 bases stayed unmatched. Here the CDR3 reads CASRTSGTDTQYF. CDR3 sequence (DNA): TGTGCCTCCCGGACTAGCGGCACAGATACGCAGTATTTT.

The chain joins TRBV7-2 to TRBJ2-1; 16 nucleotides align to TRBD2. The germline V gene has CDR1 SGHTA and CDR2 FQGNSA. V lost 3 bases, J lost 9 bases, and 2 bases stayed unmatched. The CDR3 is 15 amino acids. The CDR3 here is CASSLGLAGGGEQFF. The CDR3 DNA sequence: TGTGCCAGCAGCTTGGGACTAGCGGGAGGGGGTGAGCAGTTCTTC.

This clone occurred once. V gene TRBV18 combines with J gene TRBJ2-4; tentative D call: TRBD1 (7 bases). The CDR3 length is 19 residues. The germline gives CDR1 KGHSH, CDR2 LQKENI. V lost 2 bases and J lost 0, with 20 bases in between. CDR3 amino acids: CASSPGGTDPQLAKNIQYF. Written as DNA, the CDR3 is TGTGCCAGCTCACCAGGAGGGACAGATCCTCAACTAGCCAAAAACATTCAGTACTTC.

CDR3 amino acids: CASSYAGLGVREQFF. As DNA, the CDR3 is TGTGCCAGCAGTTACGCCGGACTAGGCGTAAGGGAGCAGTTCTTC. This chain joins TRBV6-2 or TRBV6-3 and TRBJ2-1; TRBD2 agrees at 7 bases. The CDR3 spans 15 residues. Trimming cost V 2 bases and J 10 bases; bases outside gene matches: 11. Germline CDR1 MNHEY, CDR2 SVGEGT.

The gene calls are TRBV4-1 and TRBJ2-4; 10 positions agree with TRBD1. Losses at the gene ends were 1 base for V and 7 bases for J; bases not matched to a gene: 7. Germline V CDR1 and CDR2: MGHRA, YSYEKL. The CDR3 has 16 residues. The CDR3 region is CASSQGPPDRGNIQYF. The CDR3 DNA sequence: TGCGCCAGCAGCCAAGGACCTCCGGACAGGGGGAACATTCAGTACTTC.

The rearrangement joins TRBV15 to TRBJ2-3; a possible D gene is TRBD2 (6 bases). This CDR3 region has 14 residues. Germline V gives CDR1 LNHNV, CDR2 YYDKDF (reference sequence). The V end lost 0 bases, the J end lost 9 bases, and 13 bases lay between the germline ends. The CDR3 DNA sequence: TGTGCCACCAGCAGAGATCAGGCGGGAAGAACGCAGTATTTT. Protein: CATSRDQAGRTQYF.

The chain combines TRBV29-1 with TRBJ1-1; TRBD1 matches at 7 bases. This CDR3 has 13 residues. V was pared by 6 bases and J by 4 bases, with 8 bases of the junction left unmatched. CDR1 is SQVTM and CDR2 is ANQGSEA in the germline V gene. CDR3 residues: CSVDRVGSTEAFF. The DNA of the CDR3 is TGCAGCGTAGACAGGGTAGGGAGCACTGAAGCTTTCTTT.

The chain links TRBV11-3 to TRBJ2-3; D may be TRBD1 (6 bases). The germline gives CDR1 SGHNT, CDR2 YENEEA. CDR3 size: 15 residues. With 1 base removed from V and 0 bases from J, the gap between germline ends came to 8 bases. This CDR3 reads CASSLGGHSTDTQYF. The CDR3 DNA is TGTGCCAGCAGCTTAGGGGGACACAGCACAGATACGCAGTATTTT. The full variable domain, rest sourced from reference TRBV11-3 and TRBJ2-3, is EAGVVQSPRYKIIEKKQPVAFWCNPISGHNTLYWYLQNLGQGPELLIRYENEEAVDDSQLPKDRFSAERLKGVDSTLKIQPAELGDSAVYLCASSLGGHSTDTQYFGPGTRLTVL.